The source of this T cell receptor beta chain is a study of CD8+ T cells in alopecia areata. Background on the study: Each recipient was a roughly 7-10-week-old female C3H/HeJ mouse given skin from a roughly 6-12-month-old C3H/HeJ donor with spontaneous alopecia. General study results and limits: Relative to mice, TCR sharing across patients was less clear, a difference possibly HLA-related. Clonality was higher in lesional than normal scalp, especially in alopecia totalis/universalis.

The sequencing template was cDNA reverse transcribed from extracted RNA. The method was immunoSEQ multiplex PCR; TCRdb's version includes in-frame clones alone and lacks a portion of them. In total the sample includes roughly 110,000 clones, none of them seen once. Regarding this clone: Its specificity is unknown. Germline and genes: mouse.

The sequencing sample was made of lesional skin. The TCR was taken from a C3H/HeJ mouse with alopecia areata. MHC haplotype here: H2-k.

The sequenced CDR3 bases are TGTGCCAGCAGTGCCTTCTCTGGGGCCTCCTAT. It encodes CASSAFSGASY. The full CDR3 sequence reads CASSAFSGASYEQYF. V is TRBV13-3 and J is TRBJ2-7; possible D gene TRBD2, 6 bases. The read halts 4 residues ahead of the CDR3 end, with the missing end drawn from the germline J gene. From germline, CDR1 is NNHDY and CDR2 SYVADS. The CDR3 runs to 15 residues. Trimming removed 3 bases from V and 0 bases from J, with 13 bases in between.